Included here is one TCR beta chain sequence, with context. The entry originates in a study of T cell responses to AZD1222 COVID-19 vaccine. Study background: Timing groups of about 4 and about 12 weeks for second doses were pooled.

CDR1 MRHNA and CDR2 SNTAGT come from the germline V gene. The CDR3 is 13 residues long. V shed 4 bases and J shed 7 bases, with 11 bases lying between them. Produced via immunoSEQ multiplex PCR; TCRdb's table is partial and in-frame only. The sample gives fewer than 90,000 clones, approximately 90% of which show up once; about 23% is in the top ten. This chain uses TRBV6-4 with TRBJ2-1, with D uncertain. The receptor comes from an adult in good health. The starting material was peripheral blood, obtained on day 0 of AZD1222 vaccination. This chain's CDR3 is CASSAPGRNEQFF. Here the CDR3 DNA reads TGTGCCAGCAGTGCCCCAGGAAGGAATGAGCAGTTCTTC.